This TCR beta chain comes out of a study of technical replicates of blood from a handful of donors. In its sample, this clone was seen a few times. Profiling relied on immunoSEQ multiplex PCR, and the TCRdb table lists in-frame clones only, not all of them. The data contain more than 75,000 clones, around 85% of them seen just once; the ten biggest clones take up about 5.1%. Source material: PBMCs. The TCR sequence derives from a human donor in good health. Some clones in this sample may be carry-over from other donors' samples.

The CDR3 DNA reads as TGTGCCAGCAGTTCGGACAGTTACACTGAAGCTTTCTTT. This sequence encodes CASSSDSYTEAFF. The chain employs TRBV6-5 and TRBJ1-1; perhaps TRBD1 as D (6 bases). This CDR3 is 13 amino acids long. Germline V lookup: CDR1 MNHEY, CDR2 SVGAGI. Trimming stripped 4 bases from V and 3 bases from J, with 9 bases between.